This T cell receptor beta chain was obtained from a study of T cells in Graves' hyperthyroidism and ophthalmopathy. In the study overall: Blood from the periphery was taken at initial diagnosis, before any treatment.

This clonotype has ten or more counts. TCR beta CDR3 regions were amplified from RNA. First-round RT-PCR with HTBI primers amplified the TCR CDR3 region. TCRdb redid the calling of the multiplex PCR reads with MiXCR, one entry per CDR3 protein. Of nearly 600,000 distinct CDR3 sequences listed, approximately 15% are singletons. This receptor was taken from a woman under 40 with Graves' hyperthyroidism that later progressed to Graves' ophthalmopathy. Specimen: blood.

The CDR3 DNA reads as TGTGCCAGCAGCTTGGGAGGGGCTCCTGGCAATGAGCAGTTCTTC. Protein: CASSLGGAPGNEQFF. The chain recombines TRBV5-8 with TRBJ2-1; D may be TRBD1 or TRBD2 (5 bases each). This CDR3 has 15 residues. Between the trimmed V and J ends, which lost 0 bases and 6 bases, there was a span of 13 bases. CDR1 and CDR2 (germline): SGHTS, YDEGEE.